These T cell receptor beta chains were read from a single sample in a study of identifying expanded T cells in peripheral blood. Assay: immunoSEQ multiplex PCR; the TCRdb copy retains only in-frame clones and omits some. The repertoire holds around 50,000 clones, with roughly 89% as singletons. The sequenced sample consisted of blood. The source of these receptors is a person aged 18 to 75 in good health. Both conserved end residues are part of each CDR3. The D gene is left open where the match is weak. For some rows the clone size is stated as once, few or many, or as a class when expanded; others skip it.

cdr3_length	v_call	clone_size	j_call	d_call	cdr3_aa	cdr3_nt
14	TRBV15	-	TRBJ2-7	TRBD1	CATSRAGQGYEQYF	TGTGCCACCAGCAGAGCGGGACAGGGCTACGAGCAGTACTTC
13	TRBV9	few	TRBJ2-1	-	CASSVDVHNEQFF	TGTGCCAGCAGCGTGGACGTGCACAATGAGCAGTTCTTC
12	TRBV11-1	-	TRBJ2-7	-	CASSPDRGEQYF	TGTGCCAGCAGCCCTGATCGAGGGGAGCAGTACTTC
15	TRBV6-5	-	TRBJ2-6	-	CASSYLNSGANVLTF	TGTGCCAGCAGTTACCTGAACTCTGGGGCCAACGTCCTGACTTTC
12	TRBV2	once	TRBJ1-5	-	CASSSAATSPHF	TGTGCCAGCAGCTCGGCCGCAACTTCCCCGCATTTT
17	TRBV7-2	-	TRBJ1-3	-	CASSLVTGSYSGNTIYF	TGTGCCAGCAGCTTAGTGACGGGAAGTTACTCTGGAAACACCATATATTTT
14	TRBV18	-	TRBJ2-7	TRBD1	CASSPPDRDSEQYF	TGTGCCAGCTCACCACCGGACAGGGACAGCGAGCAGTACTTC
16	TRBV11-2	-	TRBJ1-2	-	CASSFRDHLNHYGYTF	TGTGCCAGCAGCTTCCGGGATCACTTAAACCACTATGGCTACACCTTC
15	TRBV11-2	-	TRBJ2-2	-	CASSLSGSYTGELFF	TGTGCCAGCAGCTTATCCGGCTCTTACACCGGGGAGCTGTTTTTT
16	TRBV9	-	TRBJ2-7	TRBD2	CASSVGLAGNSYEQYF	TGTGCCAGCAGCGTAGGACTAGCGGGAAACTCCTACGAGCAGTACTTC
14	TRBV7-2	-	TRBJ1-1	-	CASSLDTGNTEAFF	TGTGCCAGCAGCTTAGACACAGGGAACACTGAAGCTTTCTTT
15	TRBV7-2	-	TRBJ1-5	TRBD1	CASRSTGVGNQPQHF	TGTGCCAGCAGATCAACAGGGGTGGGCAATCAGCCCCAGCATTTT
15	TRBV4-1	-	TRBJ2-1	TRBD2	CASSQRLGLANEQFF	TGCGCCAGCAGCCAACGGTTGGGACTAGCCAATGAGCAGTTCTTC
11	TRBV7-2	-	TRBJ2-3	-	CASSLADTQYF	TGTGCCAGCAGCCTCGCAGATACGCAGTATTTT
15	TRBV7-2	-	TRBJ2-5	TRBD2	CASGRAGGYQETQYF	TGTGCCAGCGGAAGAGCGGGGGGGTACCAAGAGACCCAGTACTTC